This T cell receptor beta chain was retrieved from a study of neurological immune-mediated disorders. TCRdb processed the 5' RACE reads anew with MiXCR; each CDR3 protein has one entry. In the table there are tens of thousands of distinct CDR3 sequences, under 13% of which are singletons. Per germline, CDR1 DFQATT and CDR2 SNEGSKA (reference sequence). The trim removed 6 bases at V and 7 bases at J, leaving 9 bases unmatched. The CDR3 consists of 13 residues. This clonotype was counted at least ten times. This clonotype was sampled from a man aged 35 to 55 in good health. V usage is TRBV20-1 and J usage is TRBJ2-4; TRBD1 aligns across 7 bases. Sequencing used PBMCs. The CDR3 coding sequence is TGCAGTGCCTTGAGCAGGGGGTCGAACATTCAGTACTTC. Its protein product is CSALSRGSNIQYF.